The 10 T cell receptor beta chains below all came from one sample that was sequenced in a study of beta chain features in type 1 diabetes. Reverse transcribing all isolated RNA meant expressed TCRB transcripts were sequenced. Produced via immunoSEQ multiplex PCR; TCRdb's table is partial and in-frame only. The sample includes around 280,000 clones, approximately 8.1% of them seen just once. Sequences were obtained from central memory CD4+ T cells from blood. These receptors all come from a woman between 18 and 29 years old in good health.

The DNA for the CDR3 is TGCGCCAGCAGCCCTGGACTAGCGGTAGATACGCAGTATTTT. Protein product: CASSPGLAVDTQYF. The chain carries TRBV5-1 and TRBJ2-3, with 10 bases fitting TRBD2. V trimming: 4 bases; J trimming: 5 bases; junction bases outside the gene matches: 4. The V gene's germline CDR1 is SGHRS and CDR2 YFSETQ. The CDR3 runs to 14 residues.

This clone was counted between two and nine times. The chain is built from TRBV6-6 and TRBJ2-5; no reliable D call. This CDR3 is built from 13 residues. Trimming removed 2 bases from V and 5 bases from J, with 9 bases in between. CDR1 and CDR2 (germline): MNHNY, SVGAGI (reference sequence). CDR3 coding DNA: TGTGCCAGCAGTTACGTGTCGGCCGAGACCCAGTACTTC. Translating gives CASSYVSAETQYF.

This clone was seen a handful of times. V is TRBV5-8 and J is TRBJ1-5; D is unclear. This CDR3 has 14 amino acids. Between the trimmed V and J ends, which lost 4 bases and 0 bases, there was a span of 8 bases. CDR1 is SGHTS and CDR2 is YDEGEE in the germline V gene. The CDR3 DNA sequence: TGTGCCAGCAGCCCGACGTTTAGCAATCAGCCCCAGCATTTT. It translates to CASSPTFSNQPQHF.

In DNA form, the CDR3 reads TGTGCCAGCAGCTTAGATTGGCCTGGAAACACCATATATTTT. Protein: CASSLDWPGNTIYF. The V and J genes are TRBV7-2 and TRBJ1-3; D not resolved. This CDR3 contains 14 residues. Trimming stripped 1 base from V and 2 bases from J, with 6 bases between. Germline loops: CDR1 SGHTA, CDR2 FQGNSA.

This chain connects TRBV11-1 to TRBJ2-7; D is possibly TRBD1 (7 bases). Per the germline V gene, CDR1 is SGHAT and CDR2 is FQDESV (reference sequence). V lost 1 base to trimming and J lost 3 bases, with 10 bases between them. This CDR3 comprises 14 residues. DNA for the CDR3: TGTGCCAGCAGCTTAGGCGGGACAGACTACGAGCAGTACTTC. Its protein is CASSLGGTDYEQYF.

The chain couples TRBV7-9 to TRBJ2-2; D gene unclear. The germline V gene encodes CDR1 SEHNR and CDR2 FQNEAQ (reference sequence). The CDR3 consists of 11 residues. Trimming shortened V by 8 bases and J by 5 bases, and 6 bases separated the two germline ends. Written as DNA, the CDR3 is TGTGCCAGCGGAACTACCGGGGAGCTGTTTTTT. Protein: CASGTTGELFF.

This chain uses TRBV27 with TRBJ2-7; 8 nucleotides align to TRBD2. The V gene end was trimmed by 6 bases and the J gene end by 2 bases; junction bases not matched to a gene: 3. This CDR3 is built from 13 residues. CDR1 is MNHEY and CDR2 is SMNVEV in the germline V gene (reference sequence). CDR3: CASRVAGTYEQYF. For the CDR3, the DNA is TGTGCCAGCAGGGTAGCGGGGACCTACGAGCAGTACTTC.

The chain is built from TRBV4-3 and TRBJ2-1; 10 bases match TRBD2. The CDR3 runs 16 residues. Germline-derived CDR1 and CDR2 are LGHNA and YSLEER. With V trimmed by 0 bases and J by 3 bases, 2 bases remained unmatched. CDR3 region: CASSQEWTSGYNEQFF. DNA for the CDR3: TGCGCCAGCAGCCAAGAATGGACTAGCGGCTACAATGAGCAGTTCTTC.

The CDR3 DNA follows: TGCGCCAGCAGCCCTGGGGGCCCCAGGGAGACCCAGTACTTC. Amino acid sequence: CASSPGGPRETQYF. The chain couples TRBV5-1 to TRBJ2-5; D may be TRBD1 (6 bases). The CDR3 runs to 14 residues. In germline, CDR1 is SGHRS, CDR2 YFSETQ. Trimming cost V 4 bases and J 5 bases, with 15 bases left between them.

The chain carries TRBV11-2 and TRBJ2-1; D perhaps matches TRBD2 (5 bases). The V gene lost 1 base and the J gene lost 4 bases, with 8 bases spanning the gap. The germline CDR1 and CDR2 sequences are SGHAT and FQNNGV. CDR3 length: 14 amino acids. CDR3 sequence: CASSLGLTYNEQFF. CDR3 coding DNA: TGTGCCAGCAGCTTAGGACTAACGTACAATGAGCAGTTCTTC.